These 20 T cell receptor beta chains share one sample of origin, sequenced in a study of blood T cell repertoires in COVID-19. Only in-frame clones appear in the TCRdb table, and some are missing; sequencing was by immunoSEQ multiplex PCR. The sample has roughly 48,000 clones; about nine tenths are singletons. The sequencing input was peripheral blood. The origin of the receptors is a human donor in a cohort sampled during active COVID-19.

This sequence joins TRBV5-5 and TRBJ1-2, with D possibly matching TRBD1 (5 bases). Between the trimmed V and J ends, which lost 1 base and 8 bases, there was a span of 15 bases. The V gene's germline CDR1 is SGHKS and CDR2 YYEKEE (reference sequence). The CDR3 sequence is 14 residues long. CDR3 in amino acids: CASSLNRIYAGYTF. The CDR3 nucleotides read TGTGCCAGCAGCTTGAACAGGATTTATGCGGGCTACACCTTC.

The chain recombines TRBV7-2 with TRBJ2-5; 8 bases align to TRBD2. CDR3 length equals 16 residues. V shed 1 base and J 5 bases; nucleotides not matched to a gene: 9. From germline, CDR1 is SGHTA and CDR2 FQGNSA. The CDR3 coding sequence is TGTGCCAGCAGCTTAGTGTTCCGGGGGGGCGGGGAGACCCAGTACTTC. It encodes CASSLVFRGGGETQYF.

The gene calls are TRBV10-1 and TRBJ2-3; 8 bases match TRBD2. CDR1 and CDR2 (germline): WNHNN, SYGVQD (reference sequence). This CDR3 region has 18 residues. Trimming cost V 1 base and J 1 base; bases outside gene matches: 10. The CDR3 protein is CASSEFPTPSGRTDTQYF. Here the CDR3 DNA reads TGCGCCAGCAGTGAGTTCCCGACCCCTAGCGGGCGCACAGATACGCAGTATTTT.

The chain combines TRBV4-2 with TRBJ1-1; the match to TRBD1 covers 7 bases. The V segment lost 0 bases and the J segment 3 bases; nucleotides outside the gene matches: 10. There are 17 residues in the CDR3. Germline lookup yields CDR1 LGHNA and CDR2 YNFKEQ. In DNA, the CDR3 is TGTGCCAGCAGCCAAGACCCTCGGACAGGAAGGGACACTGAAGCTTTCTTT. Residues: CASSQDPRTGRDTEAFF.

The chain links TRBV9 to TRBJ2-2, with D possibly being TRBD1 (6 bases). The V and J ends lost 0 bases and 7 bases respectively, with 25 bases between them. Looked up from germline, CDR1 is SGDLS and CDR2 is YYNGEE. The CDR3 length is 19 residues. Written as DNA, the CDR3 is TGTGCCAGCAGCGTAGTCCAGGGGCAGTCCTACCCCGGGGACGGGGAGCTGTTTTTT. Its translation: CASSVVQGQSYPGDGELFF. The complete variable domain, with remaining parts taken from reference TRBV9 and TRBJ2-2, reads DSGVTQTPKHLITATGQRVTLRCSPRSGDLSVYWYQQSLDQGLQFLIQYYNGEERAKGNILERFSAQQFPDLHSELNLSSLELGDSALYFCASSVVQGQSYPGDGELFFGEGSRLTVL.

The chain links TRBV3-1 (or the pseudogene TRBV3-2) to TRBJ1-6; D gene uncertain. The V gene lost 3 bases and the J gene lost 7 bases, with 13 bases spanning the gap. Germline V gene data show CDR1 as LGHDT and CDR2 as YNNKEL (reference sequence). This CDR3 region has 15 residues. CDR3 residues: CASSQVGSGNSPLHF. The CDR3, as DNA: TGTGCCAGCAGCCAGGTGGGGTCGGGAAATTCACCCCTCCACTTT.

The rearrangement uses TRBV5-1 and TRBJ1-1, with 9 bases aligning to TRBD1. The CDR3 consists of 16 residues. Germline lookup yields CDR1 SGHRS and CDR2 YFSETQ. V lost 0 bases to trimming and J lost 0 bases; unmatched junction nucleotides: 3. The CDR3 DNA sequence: TGCGCCAGCAGCTTGGAAGACAGGGGGGTGAACACTGAAGCTTTCTTT. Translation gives CASSLEDRGVNTEAFF. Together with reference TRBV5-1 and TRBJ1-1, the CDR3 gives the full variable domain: KAGVTQTPRYLIKTRGQQVTLSCSPISGHRSVSWYQQTPGQGLQFLFEYFSETQRNKGNFPGRFSGRQFSNSRSEMNVSTLELGDSALYLCASSLEDRGVNTEAFFGQGTRLTVV.

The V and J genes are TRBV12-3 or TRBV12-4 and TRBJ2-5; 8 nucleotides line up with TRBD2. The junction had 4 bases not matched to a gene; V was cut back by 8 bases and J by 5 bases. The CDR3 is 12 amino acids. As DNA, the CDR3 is TGTGCCAGCGGGACTAGTGGCGAGACCCAGTACTTC. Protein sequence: CASGTSGETQYF.

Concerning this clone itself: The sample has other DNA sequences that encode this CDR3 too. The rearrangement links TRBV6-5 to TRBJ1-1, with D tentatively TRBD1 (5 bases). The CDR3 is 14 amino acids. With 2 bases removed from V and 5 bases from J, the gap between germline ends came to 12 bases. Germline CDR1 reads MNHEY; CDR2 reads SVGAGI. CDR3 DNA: TGTGCCAGCAGTTACGGAGGGAAGGGGACTGAAGCTTTCTTT. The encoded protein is CASSYGGKGTEAFF.

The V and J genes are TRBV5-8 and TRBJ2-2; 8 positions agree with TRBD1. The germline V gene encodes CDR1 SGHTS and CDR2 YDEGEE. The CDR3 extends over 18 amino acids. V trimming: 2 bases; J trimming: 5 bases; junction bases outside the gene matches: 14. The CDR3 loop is CASSFSRTGKIRTGELFF. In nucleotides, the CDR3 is TGTGCCAGCAGCTTTTCTCGGACAGGGAAAATAAGGACCGGGGAGCTGTTTTTT.

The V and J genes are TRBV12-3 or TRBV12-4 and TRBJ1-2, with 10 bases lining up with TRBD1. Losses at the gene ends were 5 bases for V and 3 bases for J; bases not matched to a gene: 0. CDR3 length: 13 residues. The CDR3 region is CASSGTGDYGYTF. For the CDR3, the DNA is TGTGCCAGCAGTGGGACAGGGGACTATGGCTACACCTTC.

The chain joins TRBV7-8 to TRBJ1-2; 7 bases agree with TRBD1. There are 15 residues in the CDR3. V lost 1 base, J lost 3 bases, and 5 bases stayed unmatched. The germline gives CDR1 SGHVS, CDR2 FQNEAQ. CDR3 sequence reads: CASSLEGGADYGYTF. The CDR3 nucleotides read TGTGCCAGCAGCTTAGAAGGGGGCGCTGACTATGGCTACACCTTC.

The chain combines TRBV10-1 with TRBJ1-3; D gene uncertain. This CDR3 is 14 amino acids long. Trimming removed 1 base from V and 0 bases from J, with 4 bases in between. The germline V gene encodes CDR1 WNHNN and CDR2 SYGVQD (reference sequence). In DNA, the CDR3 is TGCGCCAGCAGTGAGTGGAGCTCTGGAAACACCATATATTTT. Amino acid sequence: CASSEWSSGNTIYF.

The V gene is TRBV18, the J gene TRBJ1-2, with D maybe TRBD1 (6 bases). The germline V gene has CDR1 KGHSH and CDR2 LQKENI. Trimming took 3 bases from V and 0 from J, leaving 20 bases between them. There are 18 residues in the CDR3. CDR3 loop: CASSPRQDVFLANYGYTF. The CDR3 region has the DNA TGTGCCAGCTCACCTCGACAGGATGTTTTCTTAGCTAACTATGGCTACACCTTC.

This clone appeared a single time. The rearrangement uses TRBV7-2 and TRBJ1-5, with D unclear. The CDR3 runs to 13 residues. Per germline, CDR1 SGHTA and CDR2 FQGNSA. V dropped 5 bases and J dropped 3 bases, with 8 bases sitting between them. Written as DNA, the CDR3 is TGTGCCAGCAGCCCGCGTGACAATCAGCCCCAGCATTTT. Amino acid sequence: CASSPRDNQPQHF.

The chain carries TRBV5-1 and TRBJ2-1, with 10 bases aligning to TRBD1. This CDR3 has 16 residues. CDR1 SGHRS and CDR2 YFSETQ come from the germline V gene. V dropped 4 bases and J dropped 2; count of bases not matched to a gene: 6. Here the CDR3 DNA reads TGCGCCAGCAGCGCGTGGACAGGGGGAGCCTACAATGAGCAGTTCTTC. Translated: CASSAWTGGAYNEQFF.

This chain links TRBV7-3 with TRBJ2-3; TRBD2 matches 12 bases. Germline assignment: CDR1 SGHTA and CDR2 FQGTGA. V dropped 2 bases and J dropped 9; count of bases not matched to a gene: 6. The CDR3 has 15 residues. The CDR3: CASSLSSGGARTQYF. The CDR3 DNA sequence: TGTGCCAGCAGCTTATCTAGCGGGGGGGCAAGGACGCAGTATTTT. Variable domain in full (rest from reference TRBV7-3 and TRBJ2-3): GAGVSQTPSNKVTEKGKYVELRCDPISGHTALYWYRQSLGQGPEFLIYFQGTGAADDSGLPNDRFFAVRPEGSVSTLKIQRTERGDSAVYLCASSLSSGGARTQYFGPGTRLTVL.

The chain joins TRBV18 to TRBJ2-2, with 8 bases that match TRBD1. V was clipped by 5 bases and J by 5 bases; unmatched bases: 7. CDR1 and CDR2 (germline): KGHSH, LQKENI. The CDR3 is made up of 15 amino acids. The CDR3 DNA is TGTGCCAGCTCATCTCGGACAGGGACAACCGGGGAGCTGTTTTTT. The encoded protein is CASSSRTGTTGELFF.

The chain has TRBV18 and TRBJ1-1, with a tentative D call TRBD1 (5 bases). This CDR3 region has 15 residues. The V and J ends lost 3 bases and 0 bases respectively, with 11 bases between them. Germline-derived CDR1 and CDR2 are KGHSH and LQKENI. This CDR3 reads CASSPQTALNTEAFF. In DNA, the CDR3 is TGTGCCAGCTCACCCCAGACAGCCTTGAACACTGAAGCTTTCTTT.

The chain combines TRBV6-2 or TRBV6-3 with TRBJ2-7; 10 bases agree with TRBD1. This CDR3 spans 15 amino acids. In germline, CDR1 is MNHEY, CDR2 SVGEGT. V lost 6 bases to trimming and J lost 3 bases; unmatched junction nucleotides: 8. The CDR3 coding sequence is TGTGCCAGCAGCCCGGGGACAGGGGACCTCTACGAGCAGTACTTC. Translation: CASSPGTGDLYEQYF.